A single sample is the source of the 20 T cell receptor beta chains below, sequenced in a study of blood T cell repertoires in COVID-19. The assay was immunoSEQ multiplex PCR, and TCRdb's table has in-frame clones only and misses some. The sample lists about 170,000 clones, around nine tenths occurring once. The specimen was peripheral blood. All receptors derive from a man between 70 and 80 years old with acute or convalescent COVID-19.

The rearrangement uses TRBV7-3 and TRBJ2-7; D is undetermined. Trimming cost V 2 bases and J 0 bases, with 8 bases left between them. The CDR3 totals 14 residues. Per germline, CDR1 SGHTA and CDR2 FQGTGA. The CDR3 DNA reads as TGTGCCAGCAGCTTAGGCAGGAACTCCTACGAGCAGTACTTC. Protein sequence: CASSLGRNSYEQYF.

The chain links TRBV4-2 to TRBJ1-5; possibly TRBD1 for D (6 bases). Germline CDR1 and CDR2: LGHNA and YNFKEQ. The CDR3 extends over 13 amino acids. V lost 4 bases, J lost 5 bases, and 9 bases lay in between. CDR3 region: CASSRNRDQPQHF. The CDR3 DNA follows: TGTGCCAGCAGCCGGAACAGGGATCAGCCCCAGCATTTT.

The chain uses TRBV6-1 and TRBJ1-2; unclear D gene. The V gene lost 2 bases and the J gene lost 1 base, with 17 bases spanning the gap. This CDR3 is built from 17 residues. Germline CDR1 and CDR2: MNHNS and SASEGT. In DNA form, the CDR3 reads TGTGCCAGCAGTGAAAGGATCGGGGATAGGAGTAACTATGGCTACACCTTC. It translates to CASSERIGDRSNYGYTF.

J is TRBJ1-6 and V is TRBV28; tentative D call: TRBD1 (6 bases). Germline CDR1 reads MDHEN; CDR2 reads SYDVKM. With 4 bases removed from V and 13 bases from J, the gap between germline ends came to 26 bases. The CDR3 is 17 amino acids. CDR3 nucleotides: TGTGCCAGCAGTTCACCCGACCTCGGGACACTCGAAGGGCCCCTCCACTTT. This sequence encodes CASSSPDLGTLEGPLHF.

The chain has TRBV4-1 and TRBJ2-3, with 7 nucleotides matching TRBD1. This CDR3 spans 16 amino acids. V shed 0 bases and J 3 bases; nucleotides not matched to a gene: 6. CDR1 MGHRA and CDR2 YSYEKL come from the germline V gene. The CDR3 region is CASSQDDREGTDTQYF. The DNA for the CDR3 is TGCGCCAGCAGCCAAGACGACAGGGAAGGGACAGATACGCAGTATTTT.

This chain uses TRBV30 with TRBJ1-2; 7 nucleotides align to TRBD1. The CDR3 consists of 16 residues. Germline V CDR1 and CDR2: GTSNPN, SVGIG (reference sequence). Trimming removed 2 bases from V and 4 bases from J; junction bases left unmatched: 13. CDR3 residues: CAWSRTPGTEGYGYTF. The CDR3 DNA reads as TGTGCCTGGAGTAGAACTCCCGGGACAGAGGGCTATGGCTACACCTTC.

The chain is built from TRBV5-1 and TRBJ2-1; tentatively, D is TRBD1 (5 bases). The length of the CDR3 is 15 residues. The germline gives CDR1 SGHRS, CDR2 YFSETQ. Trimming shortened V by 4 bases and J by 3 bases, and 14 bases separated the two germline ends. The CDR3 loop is CASSLTPDIYNEQFF. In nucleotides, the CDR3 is TGCGCCAGCAGCCTGACCCCGGACATCTACAATGAGCAGTTCTTC.

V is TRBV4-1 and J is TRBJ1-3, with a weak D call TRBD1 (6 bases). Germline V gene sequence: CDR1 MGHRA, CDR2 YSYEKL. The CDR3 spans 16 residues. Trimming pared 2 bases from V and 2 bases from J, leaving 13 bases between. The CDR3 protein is CASSQWTEGTGNTIYF. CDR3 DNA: TGCGCCAGCAGCCAATGGACAGAAGGGACTGGAAACACCATATATTTT.

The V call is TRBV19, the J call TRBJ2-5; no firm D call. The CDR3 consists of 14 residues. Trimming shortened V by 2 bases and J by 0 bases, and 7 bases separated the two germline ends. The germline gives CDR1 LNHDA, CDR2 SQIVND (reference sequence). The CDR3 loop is CASSIQAYQETQYF. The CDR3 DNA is TGTGCCAGTAGTATACAGGCGTACCAAGAGACCCAGTACTTC.

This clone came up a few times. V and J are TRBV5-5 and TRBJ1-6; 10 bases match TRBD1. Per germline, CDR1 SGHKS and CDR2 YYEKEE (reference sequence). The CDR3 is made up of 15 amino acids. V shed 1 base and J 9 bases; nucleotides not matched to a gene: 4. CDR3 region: CASSLKTGGFSPLHF. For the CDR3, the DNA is TGTGCCAGCAGCTTGAAGACAGGGGGCTTTTCACCCCTCCACTTT.

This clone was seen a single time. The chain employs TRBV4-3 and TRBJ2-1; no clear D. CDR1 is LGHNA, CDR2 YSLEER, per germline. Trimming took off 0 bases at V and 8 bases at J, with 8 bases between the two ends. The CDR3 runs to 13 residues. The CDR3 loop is CASSQDPVYEQFF. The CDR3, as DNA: TGCGCCAGCAGCCAAGATCCAGTATATGAGCAGTTCTTC.

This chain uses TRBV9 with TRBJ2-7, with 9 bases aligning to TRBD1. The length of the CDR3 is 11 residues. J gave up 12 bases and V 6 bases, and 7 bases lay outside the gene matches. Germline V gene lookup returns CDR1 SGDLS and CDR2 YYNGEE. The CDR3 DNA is TGTGCCAGCAATCAGGACAGGGGTGGGTACTTC. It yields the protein CASNQDRGGYF.

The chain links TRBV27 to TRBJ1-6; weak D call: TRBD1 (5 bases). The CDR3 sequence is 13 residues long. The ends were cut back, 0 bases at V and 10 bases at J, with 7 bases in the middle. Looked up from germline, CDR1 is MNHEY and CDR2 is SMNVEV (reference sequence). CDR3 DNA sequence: TGTGCCAGCAGTTTATCGAAGGGGTCACCCCTCCACTTT. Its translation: CASSLSKGSPLHF.

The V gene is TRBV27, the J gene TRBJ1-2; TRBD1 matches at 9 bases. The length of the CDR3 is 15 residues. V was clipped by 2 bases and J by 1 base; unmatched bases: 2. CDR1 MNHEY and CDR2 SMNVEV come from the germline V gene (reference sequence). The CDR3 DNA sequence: TGTGCCAGCAGTTTACGGACAGGGGTTAACTATGGCTACACCTTC. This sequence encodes CASSLRTGVNYGYTF.

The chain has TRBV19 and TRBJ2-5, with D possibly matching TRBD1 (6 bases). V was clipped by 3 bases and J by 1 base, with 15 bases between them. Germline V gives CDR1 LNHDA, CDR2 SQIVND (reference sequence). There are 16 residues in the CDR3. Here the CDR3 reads CASSIRRAGVQETQYF. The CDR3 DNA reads TGTGCCAGTAGTATTCGGCGGGCAGGGGTCCAAGAGACCCAGTACTTC.

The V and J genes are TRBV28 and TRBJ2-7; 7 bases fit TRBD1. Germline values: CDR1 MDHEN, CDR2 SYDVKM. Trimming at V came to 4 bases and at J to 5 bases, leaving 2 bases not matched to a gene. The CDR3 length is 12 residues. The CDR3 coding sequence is TGTGCCAGCAGTTCCCAGGGGGACGAGCAGTACTTC. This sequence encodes CASSSQGDEQYF.

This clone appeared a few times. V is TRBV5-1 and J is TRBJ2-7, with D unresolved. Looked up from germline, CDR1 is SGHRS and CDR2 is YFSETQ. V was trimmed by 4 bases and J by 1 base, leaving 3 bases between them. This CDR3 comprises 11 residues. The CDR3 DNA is TGCGCCAGCAGCCAGTCCTACGAGCAGTACTTC. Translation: CASSQSYEQYF.

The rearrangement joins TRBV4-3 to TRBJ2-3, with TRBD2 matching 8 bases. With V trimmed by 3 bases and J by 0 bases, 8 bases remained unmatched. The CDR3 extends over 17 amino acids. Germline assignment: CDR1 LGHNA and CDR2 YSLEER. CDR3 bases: TGCGCCAGCAGCCAGCGGGGACGGGGGGGGAGCACAGATACGCAGTATTTT. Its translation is CASSQRGRGGSTDTQYF.

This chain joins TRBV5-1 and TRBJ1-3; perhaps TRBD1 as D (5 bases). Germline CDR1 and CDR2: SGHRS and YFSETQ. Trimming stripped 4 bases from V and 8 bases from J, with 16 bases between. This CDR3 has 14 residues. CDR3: CASSTARAVDTIYF. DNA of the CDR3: TGCGCCAGCAGCACCGCCAGGGCTGTGGACACCATATATTTT.

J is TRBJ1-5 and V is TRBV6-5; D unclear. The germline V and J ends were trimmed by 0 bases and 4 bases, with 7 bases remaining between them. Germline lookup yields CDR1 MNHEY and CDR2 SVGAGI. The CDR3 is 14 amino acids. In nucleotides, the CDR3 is TGTGCCAGCAGTTACTCCGGGTCGAATCAGCCCCAGCATTTT. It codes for CASSYSGSNQPQHF.